This T cell receptor (beta chain) originates from a study of T cells after yellow fever vaccination. A universal primer site and UMIs were added as TCR cDNA was made by 5'RACE template switching. TCRdb reprocessed the 5' RACE reads via MiXCR and lists one record per CDR3 protein. This table holds hundreds of thousands of distinct CDR3 sequences, about 15% found once. Study-wide findings and caveats: In FACS-sorted repertoires, abundant clonotypes from the bulk population could appear as contaminants.

On this clonotype: Its antigen remains unknown.

Sequencing used PBMCs, obtained 5 to 6 days after the first yellow fever vaccination. This clonotype was sampled from a man younger than 35 who received the YFV17D yellow fever vaccine.

The CDR3 DNA reads TGTGCCAGCAGCTTAGGCGGGGCAGGGGGGAATGAGCAGTTCTTC. Protein sequence: CASSLGGAGGNEQFF. This sequence joins TRBV7-2 and TRBJ2-1; maybe TRBD1 (7 bases). The V end lost 1 base, the J end lost 7 bases, and 14 bases lay between the germline ends. The CDR3 totals 15 residues. CDR1 and CDR2 (germline): SGHTA, FQGNSA.